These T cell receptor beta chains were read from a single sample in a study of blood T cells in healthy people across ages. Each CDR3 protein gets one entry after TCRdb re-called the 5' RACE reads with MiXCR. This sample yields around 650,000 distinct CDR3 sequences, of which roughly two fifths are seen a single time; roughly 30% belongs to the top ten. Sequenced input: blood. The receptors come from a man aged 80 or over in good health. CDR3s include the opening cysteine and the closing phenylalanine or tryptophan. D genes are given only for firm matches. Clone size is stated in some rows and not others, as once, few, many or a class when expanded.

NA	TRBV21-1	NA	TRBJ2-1	TGTGCCAGCAGCATCTCTACGGCGGAGGGAGGAGAGACCCAGTTCTTC	CASSISTAEGGETQFF
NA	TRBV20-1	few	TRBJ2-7	TGCAGTGCTAGAGATCTCTTAAAGGGCGAGGACGAGCAGTACTTC	CSARDLLKGEDEQYF
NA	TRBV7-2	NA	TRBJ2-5	TGTGCCAGCAGCCTAACCCCGGTGGAGACCCAGTACTTC	CASSLTPVETQYF
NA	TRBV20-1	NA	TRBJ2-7	TGCAGTCCAAGAGGAGGACAGTACGAGCAGTACTTC	CSPRGGQYEQYF
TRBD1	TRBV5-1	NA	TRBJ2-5	TGCGCCAGCAGCTCTGTTTCCGGGACAGGGCAAGAGACCCAGTACTTC	CASSSVSGTGQETQYF
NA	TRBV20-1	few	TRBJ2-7	TGCAGTTTCAACCGGGACACTGATATATACGAGCAGTACTTC	CSFNRDTDIYEQYF
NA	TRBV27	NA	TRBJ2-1	TGTGCCCAATCCGGCAGGTACTACAATGAGCAGTTCTTC	CAQSGRYYNEQFF
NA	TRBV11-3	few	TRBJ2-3	TGTGCCAGCACCAACGGACACCTCACAGATACGCAGTATTTT	CASTNGHLTDTQYF
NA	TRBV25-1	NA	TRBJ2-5	TGTGCCAGCAGTGAATTTCAGGGGGCGAGGCGGGAGCAGTACTTC	CASSEFQGARREQYF
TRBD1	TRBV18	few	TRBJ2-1	TGTGCCAGCTCACCACCGGGACAGGGGTCCTACAATGAGCAGTTCTTC	CASSPPGQGSYNEQFF
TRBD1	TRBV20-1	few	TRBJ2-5	TGCAGTGCCCCCGGGACAGATAAAGAGACCCAGTACTTC	CSAPGTDKETQYF
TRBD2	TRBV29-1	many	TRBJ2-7	TGCAGCGTCCGAGGACTAGCGGGAGGGCGAGAGCAGTACTTC	CSVRGLAGGREQYF
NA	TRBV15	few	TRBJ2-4	TGTGCCACCAGGAGGGGAAACATTCAGTACTTC	CATRRGNIQYF
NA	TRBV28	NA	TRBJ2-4	TGTGCCAGCATTAATCTGAATGCCTACGAGCGGTACTTC	CASINLNAYERYF
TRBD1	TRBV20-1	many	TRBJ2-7	TGCAGTGCTAGCGGTCAGGGGACAGGGTGGGAGCAGTACTTC	CSASGQGTGWEQYF
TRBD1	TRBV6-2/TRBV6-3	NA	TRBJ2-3	TGTGCCAGCAGTTACTCGATTGACAGGGCCCTCACAGATACGCAGTATTTT	CASSYSIDRALTDTQYF
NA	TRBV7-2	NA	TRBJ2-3	TGTGCCAGCAGCTTAAACGGACTGCCCCGGAGATCAGATACGCAGTATTTT	CASSLNGLPRRSDTQYF
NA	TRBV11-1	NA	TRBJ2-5	TGTGCCAGCAGCTTAGGCCTGTGGGGGGGGCGACTCAATGAGCAGTACTTC	CASSLGLWGGRLNEQYF
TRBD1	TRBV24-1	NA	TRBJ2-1	TGTGCCACCAGTGACCCCGGGACAGGGGTAGGCAATGAGCAGTTCTTC	CATSDPGTGVGNEQFF
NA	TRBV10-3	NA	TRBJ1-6	TGTGCCATCAGTGAGTCAGGGCAGGGCATTCATTCACCCCTCCACTTT	CAISESGQGIHSPLHF
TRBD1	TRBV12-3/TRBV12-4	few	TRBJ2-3	TGTGCCAGCACCACTTTGGGACAGGCCCACACAGATACGCAGTATTTT	CASTTLGQAHTDTQYF
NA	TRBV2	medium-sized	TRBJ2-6	TGTGCCAGCAGCAACCAAGGGGGACGCTCTGGGGCCAACGTCCTGACTTTC	CASSNQGGRSGANVLTF